Listed here is a single T cell receptor (beta chain). The CDR3 covers 14 residues. Germline-derived CDR1 and CDR2 are MDHEN and SYDVKM. The J segment lost 2 bases and the V segment lost 10 bases, leaving 11 bases of the junction unmatched. Profiling relied on immunoSEQ multiplex PCR, and the TCRdb table lists in-frame clones only, not all of them. The data hold 75,000 to 95,000 clones, with about nine tenths observed a single time. This sample is part of a study of T cells in localized non-small cell lung cancer. This specimen consisted of peripheral blood, obtained before any cancer treatment. This sequence originates from a man aged 35 to 69 with stage I squamous cell lung carcinoma. The chain joins TRBV28 to TRBJ2-7, with 7 bases identical to TRBD1. CDR3 sequence (DNA): TGTGCCAACGGGCCGGGGACAGACCCCTACGAGCAGTACTTC. It codes for CANGPGTDPYEQYF.